The clone carrying this TCR beta chain was seen more than once but under ten times. The donors were part of the validation cohort, which consisted of under 150 subjects and was separate from the first cohort of 666 subjects. Generated by immunoSEQ multiplex PCR, the TCRdb table keeps only in-frame clones and is missing some. The sample lists roughly 190,000 clones; about 83% were seen once. The data derive from a study of cytomegalovirus exposure and HLA in healthy donors. The germline V gene has CDR1 LNHDA and CDR2 SQIVND (reference sequence). The CDR3 has 15 amino acids. V gave up 6 bases and J gave up 0 bases, with 14 bases separating them.

Sequencing input: PBMCs. This TCR came from a young woman in good health and CMV-seronegative. The rearrangement links TRBV19 to TRBJ1-2, with D tentatively TRBD1 (6 bases). The CDR3 reads CASSPRTETNYGYTF. For the CDR3, the DNA is TGTGCCAGTAGCCCTAGGACAGAGACTAACTATGGCTACACCTTC.